This TCR beta chain comes out of a study of T cell responses to AZD1222 COVID-19 vaccine. General study findings and limits: Vaccination with two AZD1222 doses was followed by a rise in Spike-specific TCR breadth and depth.

Method: immunoSEQ multiplex PCR; TCRdb's copy keeps in-frame clones and lacks some. The sample lists under 100,000 clones; about 86% were seen once. In regard to this clone: Its matching antigen is unknown.

Sequencing was performed on peripheral blood, taken on day 0 of AZD1222 vaccination. The source is an adult in good health.

The CDR3 region is CASSLGSGTEQFF. The CDR3 coding sequence is TGTGCCAGCAGCTTAGGTTCTGGGACTGAGCAGTTCTTC. This chain links TRBV7-2 with TRBJ2-1; D may match TRBD1 or TRBD2 (5 bases each). CDR1 is SGHTA and CDR2 is FQGNSA in the germline V gene. This CDR3 region has 13 residues. Trimming took off 1 base at V and 9 bases at J, with 10 bases between the two ends.